The rows below give T cell receptor beta chains drawn from one sample of a study of Ad26.COV2.S vaccination and SARS-CoV-2 variants. TCRdb's table, derived via immunoSEQ multiplex PCR, lists solely in-frame clones and lacks some. The sample shows roughly 390,000 clones, about 85% of them seen only once. This specimen consisted of peripheral blood, obtained in a trial of Ad26.COV2.S vaccine versus placebo. Receptor source: a person aged 18-65 years who received the Ad26.COV2.S COVID-19 vaccine or a placebo. The CDR3 runs from the conserved cysteine through the conserved F or W. A D gene is named only where the DNA matches it firmly. A row's size may be missing; if present it is once, few, many or a size class.

TRBV7-9	.	TRBJ1-2	.	TGTGCCAGCAGCTTAGCCGGGACGGGGTATGGCTACACCTTC	CASSLAGTGYGYTF
TRBV29-1	.	TRBJ1-2	.	TGCAGCGTGACAGGTGGGGACGCTAACTATGGCTACACCTTC	CSVTGGDANYGYTF
TRBV5-6	.	TRBJ2-7	TRBD1	TGTGCCAGCAGCAAGGGGACAGGCTATGAGCAGTACTTC	CASSKGTGYEQYF
TRBV11-2	few	TRBJ2-1	.	TGTGCCAGCAGCTTTCGAGACTCCTCCACCGATGAGCAGTTCTTC	CASSFRDSSTDEQFF
TRBV3-1/TRBV3-2	.	TRBJ2-7	TRBD2	TGTGCCAGCAGCCAGGACGAGGAGAGCGGGGTCTACGAGCAGTACTTC	CASSQDEESGVYEQYF
TRBV19	.	TRBJ2-3	.	TGTGCCAGTAGTAACGGACAGTTGTCCACAGATACGCAGTATTTT	CASSNGQLSTDTQYF
TRBV7-2	.	TRBJ1-2	TRBD1	TGTGCCAGCAGCTCCCCGGGACAGCTTCTCTCTAACTATGGCTACACCTTC	CASSSPGQLLSNYGYTF
TRBV5-6	few	TRBJ2-1	TRBD2	TGTGCCAGCAGCGCTAAGTGGACTAGCGGGGGGCCATACAATGAGCAGTTCTTC	CASSAKWTSGGPYNEQFF
TRBV11-2	.	TRBJ2-5	.	TGTGCCAGCAGTTCCATCAGGGACCGCCAAGAGACCCAGTACTTC	CASSSIRDRQETQYF
TRBV6-6	.	TRBJ2-7	TRBD2	TGTGCCAGCAGTTACTCGGTTAGCGGGGGGCTGGAAGAGCAGTACTTC	CASSYSVSGGLEEQYF
TRBV5-6	.	TRBJ1-1	TRBD1	TGTGCCAGCAGCTACGGGACAGGTACATTTGGAGCTTTCTTT	CASSYGTGTFGAFF
TRBV29-1	.	TRBJ2-7	TRBD1	TGCAGCGTTGGGGACAGTTCTTACGAGCAGTACTTC	CSVGDSSYEQYF
TRBV3-1/TRBV3-2	.	TRBJ1-2	TRBD1	TGTGCCAGCAGCCAAGGCGACAGGGGGCAATGGAGCTATGGCTACACCTTC	CASSQGDRGQWSYGYTF
TRBV6-5	.	TRBJ1-2	.	TGTGCCAGCAGTTACTATAAAGAGACAGCCTATGGCTACACCTTC	CASSYYKETAYGYTF
TRBV4-1	many	TRBJ2-6	.	TGCGCCAGCAGCCAAGATCAGGGTTCTGGGGCCAACGTCCTGACTTTC	CASSQDQGSGANVLTF
TRBV24-1	.	TRBJ2-2	.	TGTGCCACCAGTGATTCCACATGGAACACCGGGGAGCTGTTTTTT	CATSDSTWNTGELFF
TRBV12-3/TRBV12-4	few	TRBJ1-2	.	TGTGCCAGCAGTTTAGGAGGGCCCTATGGCTACACCTTC	CASSLGGPYGYTF
TRBV3-1/TRBV3-2	.	TRBJ2-3	TRBD2	TGTGCCAGCAGCCCGGACCCCCTAGCGGGCACCACAGATACGCAGTATTTT	CASSPDPLAGTTDTQYF
TRBV27	.	TRBJ2-5	TRBD1	TGTGCCAGCAGTCCCATGGACAGGGCGAGGAGGACCCAGTACTTC	CASSPMDRARRTQYF
TRBV11-2	.	TRBJ2-3	.	TGTGCCAGCAGCTCGGGGGCCGAACCCACAGATACGCAGTATTTT	CASSSGAEPTDTQYF
TRBV4-1	.	TRBJ1-1	.	TGCGCCAGCAGCCTTCGGGAGGGACCAGCTTTCTTT	CASSLREGPAFF
TRBV19	many	TRBJ1-5	TRBD1	TGTGCCAGTAGTACTTCGACAGGGGGCCGCAATCAGCCCCAGCATTTT	CASSTSTGGRNQPQHF
TRBV12-3/TRBV12-4	.	TRBJ2-7	.	TGTGCCAGCAGTTTAGCGCTTGGGGAGCAGTACTTC	CASSLALGEQYF
TRBV3-1/TRBV3-2	.	TRBJ1-1	.	TGTGCCAGCAGCAGCAGGAACACTGAAGCTTTCTTT	CASSSRNTEAFF
TRBV4-1	.	TRBJ2-2	.	TGCGCCAGCAGCCAGGTGGACACCGGGGAGCTGTTTTTT	CASSQVDTGELFF
TRBV6-6	.	TRBJ1-1	.	TGTGCCAGCAGCCTCGCGGGGTACGGGGCTTTCTTT	CASSLAGYGAFF
TRBV5-8	once	TRBJ1-2	TRBD1	TGTGCCAGCAGCTCCCGACAGGGTGCCCATGGCTACACCTTC	CASSSRQGAHGYTF
TRBV19	.	TRBJ2-3	.	TGTGCCAGTAGTATGGGGGATACGCAGTATTTT	CASSMGDTQYF
TRBV18	.	TRBJ2-3	TRBD2	TGTGCCAGCTCACGAGAAGGACTAGAGGTAGATACGCAGTATTTT	CASSREGLEVDTQYF
TRBV18	once	TRBJ2-1	.	TGTGCCAGCTCCCCCTCCCCCCGGAGTGAGCAGTTCTTC	CASSPSPRSEQFF
TRBV30	.	TRBJ1-1	.	TGTGCCTGGAGTGTTGGAGTGAACACTGAAGCTTTCTTT	CAWSVGVNTEAFF
TRBV25-1	.	TRBJ2-6	.	TGTGCCAGCAGTAGCTCTGGGGCCAACGTCCTGACTTTC	CASSSSGANVLTF
TRBV6-2/TRBV6-3	.	TRBJ2-1	.	TGTGCCAGCAGTTACTCTGGACTCAATGAGCAGTTCTTC	CASSYSGLNEQFF
TRBV2	.	TRBJ2-6	.	TGTGCCAGCAGTAAAGGGAGCTCTGGGGCCAACGTCCTGACTTTC	CASSKGSSGANVLTF
TRBV4-1	few	TRBJ1-6	.	TGCGCCAGCAGCCAAGCCCTTGCGGGGAATTCACCCCTCCACTTT	CASSQALAGNSPLHF
TRBV7-2	.	TRBJ2-2	.	TGTGCCAGCAGTCCATCCGCCGGGACCAGCACCGGGGAGCTGTTTTTT	CASSPSAGTSTGELFF
TRBV25-1	.	TRBJ2-1	.	TGTGCCAGCAGTGAATCCCGGCCCCGGCCCCCCAATGAGCAGTTCTTC	CASSESRPRPPNEQFF
TRBV19	.	TRBJ1-1	.	TGTGCCAGTAGTGTTGACAGAATGAACACTGAAGCTTTCTTT	CASSVDRMNTEAFF
TRBV3-1/TRBV3-2	.	TRBJ2-5	.	TGTGCCAGCAGCCAAGGGTGGGGGTTTCAAGAGACCCAGTACTTC	CASSQGWGFQETQYF
TRBV18	.	TRBJ2-1	.	TGTGCCAGCTCACCACCGGAGGGGTCCTACAATGAGCAGTTCTTC	CASSPPEGSYNEQFF
TRBV6-1	.	TRBJ1-2	.	TGTGCCAGCAGTGAAGCCAAGACACCCTATGGCTACACCTTC	CASSEAKTPYGYTF
TRBV11-3	.	TRBJ1-1	.	TGTGCCAGCAGCTTAGACGGGTACACTGAAGCTTTCTTT	CASSLDGYTEAFF
TRBV23-1	.	TRBJ2-2	TRBD2	TGCGCCAGCACCTCATGGCAACGACTAGCGGGACGCGGGGAGCTGTTTTTT	CASTSWQRLAGRGELFF
TRBV6-4	few	TRBJ2-1	.	TGTGCCAGCCCCCCCGGGAGCTCCTACAATGAGCAGTTCTTC	CASPPGSSYNEQFF
TRBV18	.	TRBJ2-7	TRBD1	TGTGCCAGCTCCTGGGACAGCCAATACGAGCAGTACTTC	CASSWDSQYEQYF
TRBV5-1	.	TRBJ2-7	.	TGCGCCAGCAGCTTGGGGGGCTCTACCTACGAGCAGTACTTC	CASSLGGSTYEQYF
TRBV11-2	.	TRBJ1-6	.	TGTGCCAGCAGCTCGAATCTCAAGGGACTGCGCGCACCCCTCCACTTT	CASSSNLKGLRAPLHF
TRBV27	.	TRBJ2-7	TRBD1	TGTGCCAGCAGTTTATTCGGGACAGGGGTTGGGCAGTACTTC	CASSLFGTGVGQYF
TRBV28	.	TRBJ2-3	.	TGTGCCAGCAGTTTGATCGGCTATAGGGCAGATACGCAGTATTTT	CASSLIGYRADTQYF
TRBV20-1	.	TRBJ1-2	.	TGCAGTGCTCGGGCAATCTATGGCTACACCTTC	CSARAIYGYTF
TRBV10-1	.	TRBJ1-1	TRBD1	TGCGCCAGCAGCCCAGGGGGGACTGAAGCTTTCTTT	CASSPGGTEAFF
TRBV6-5	once	TRBJ1-1	.	TGTGCCAGCAGAGGGGTCCTCAGTGGCACTGAAGCTTTCTTT	CASRGVLSGTEAFF
TRBV3-1/TRBV3-2	.	TRBJ1-6	.	TGTGCCAGCAGCCAAGTTGAATCACCCCTCCACTTT	CASSQVESPLHF
TRBV19	.	TRBJ1-3	.	TGTGCCAGTAGTATAGCGGCAGCCAACTCTGGAAACACCATATATTTT	CASSIAAANSGNTIYF
TRBV6-5	few	TRBJ1-2	TRBD1	TGTGCCAGCAGCGGGACAGGGGACAACTATGGCTACACCTTC	CASSGTGDNYGYTF